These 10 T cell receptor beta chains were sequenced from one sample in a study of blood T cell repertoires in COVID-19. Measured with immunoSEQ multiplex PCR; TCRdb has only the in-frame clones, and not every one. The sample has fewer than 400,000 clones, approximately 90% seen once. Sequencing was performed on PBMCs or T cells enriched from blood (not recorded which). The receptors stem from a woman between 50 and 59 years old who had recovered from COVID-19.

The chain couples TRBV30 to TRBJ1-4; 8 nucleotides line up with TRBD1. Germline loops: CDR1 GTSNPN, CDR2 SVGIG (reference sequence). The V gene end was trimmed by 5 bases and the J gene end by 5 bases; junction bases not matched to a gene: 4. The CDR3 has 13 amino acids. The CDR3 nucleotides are TGTGCCTGGTCGGGACAGGCGAATGAAAAACTGTTTTTT. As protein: CAWSGQANEKLFF.

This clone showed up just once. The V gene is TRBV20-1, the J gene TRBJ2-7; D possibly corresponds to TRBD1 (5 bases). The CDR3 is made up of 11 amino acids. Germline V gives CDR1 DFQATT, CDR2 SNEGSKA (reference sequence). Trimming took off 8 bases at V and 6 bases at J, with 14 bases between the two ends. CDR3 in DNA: TGCAGTCCGTCAACAGGCTTCGAGCAGTACTTC. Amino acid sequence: CSPSTGFEQYF.

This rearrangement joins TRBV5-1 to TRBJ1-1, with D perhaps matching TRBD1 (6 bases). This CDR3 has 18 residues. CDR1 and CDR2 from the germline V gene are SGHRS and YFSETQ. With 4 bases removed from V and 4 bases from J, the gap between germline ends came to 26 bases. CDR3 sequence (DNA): TGCGCCAGCAGCCCGTCTCGGGGGCTGAGCGGGGGAGTCACTGAAGCTTTCTTT. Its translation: CASSPSRGLSGGVTEAFF. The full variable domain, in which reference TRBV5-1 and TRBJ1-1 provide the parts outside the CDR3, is KAGVTQTPRYLIKTRGQQVTLSCSPISGHRSVSWYQQTPGQGLQFLFEYFSETQRNKGNFPGRFSGRQFSNSRSEMNVSTLELGDSALYLCASSPSRGLSGGVTEAFFGQGTRLTVV.

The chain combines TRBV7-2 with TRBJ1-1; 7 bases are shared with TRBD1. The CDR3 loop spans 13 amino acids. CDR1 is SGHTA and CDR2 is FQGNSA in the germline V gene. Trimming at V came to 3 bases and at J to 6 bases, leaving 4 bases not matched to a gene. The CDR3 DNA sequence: TGTGCCAGCAGCTTTACAGGGGTAGCTGAAGCTTTCTTT. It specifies CASSFTGVAEAFF.

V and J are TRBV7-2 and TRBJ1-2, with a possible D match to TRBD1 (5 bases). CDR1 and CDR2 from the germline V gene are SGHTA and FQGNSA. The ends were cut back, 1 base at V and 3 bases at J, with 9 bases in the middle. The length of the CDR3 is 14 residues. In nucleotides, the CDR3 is TGTGCCAGCAGCTTAGATGGGACTTACTATGGCTACACCTTC. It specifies CASSLDGTYYGYTF.

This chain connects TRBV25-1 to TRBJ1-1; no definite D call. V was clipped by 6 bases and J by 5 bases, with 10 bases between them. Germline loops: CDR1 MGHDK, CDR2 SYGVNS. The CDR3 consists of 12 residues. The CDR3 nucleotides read TGTGCCAGCAGCATGGGAGGAACTGAAGCTTTCTTT. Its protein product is CASSMGGTEAFF. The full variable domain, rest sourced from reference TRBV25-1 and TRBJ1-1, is EADIYQTPRYLVIGTGKKITLECSQTMGHDKMYWYQQDPGMELHLIHYSYGVNSTEKGDLSSESTVSRIRTEHFPLTLESARPSHTSQYLCASSMGGTEAFFGQGTRLTVV.

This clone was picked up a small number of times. CDR3 coding DNA: TGTGCCAGCAGTATACAGGGGGCAGCTAACTATGGCTACACCTTC. Its translation: CASSIQGAANYGYTF. V gene TRBV2 combines with J gene TRBJ1-2; TRBD1 agrees at 9 bases. V dropped 5 bases and J dropped 0; count of bases not matched to a gene: 4. The V gene's germline CDR1 is SNHLY and CDR2 FYNNEI. The CDR3 covers 15 residues.

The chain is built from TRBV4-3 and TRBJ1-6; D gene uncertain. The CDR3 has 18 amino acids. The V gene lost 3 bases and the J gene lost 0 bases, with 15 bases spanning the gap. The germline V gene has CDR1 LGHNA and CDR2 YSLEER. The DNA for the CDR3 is TGCGCCAGCAGCCACCTACCTGGAGATAGCTCCTATAATTCACCCCTCCACTTT. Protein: CASSHLPGDSSYNSPLHF.

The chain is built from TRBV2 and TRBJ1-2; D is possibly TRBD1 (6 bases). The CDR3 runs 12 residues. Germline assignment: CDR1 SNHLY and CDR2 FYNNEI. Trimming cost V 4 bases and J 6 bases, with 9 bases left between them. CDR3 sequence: CASSVPGDGYTF. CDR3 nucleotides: TGTGCCAGCAGTGTACCAGGGGATGGCTACACCTTC.

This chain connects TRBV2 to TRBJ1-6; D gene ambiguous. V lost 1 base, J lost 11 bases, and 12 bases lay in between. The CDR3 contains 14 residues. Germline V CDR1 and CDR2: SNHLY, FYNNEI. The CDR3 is CASSEEGGHTPLHF. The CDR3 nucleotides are TGTGCCAGCAGTGAAGAGGGCGGGCATACACCCCTCCACTTT.